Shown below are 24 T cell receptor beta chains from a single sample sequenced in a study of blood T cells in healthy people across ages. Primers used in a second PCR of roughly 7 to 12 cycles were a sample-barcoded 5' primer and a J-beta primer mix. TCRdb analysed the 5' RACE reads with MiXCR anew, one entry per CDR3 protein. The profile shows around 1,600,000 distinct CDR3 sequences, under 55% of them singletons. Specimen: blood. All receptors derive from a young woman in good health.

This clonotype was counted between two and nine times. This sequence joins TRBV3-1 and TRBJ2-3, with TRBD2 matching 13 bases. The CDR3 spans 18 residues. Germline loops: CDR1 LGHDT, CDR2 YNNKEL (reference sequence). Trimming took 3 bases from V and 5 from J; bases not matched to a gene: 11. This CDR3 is CASSHQLAGGHVRDTQYF. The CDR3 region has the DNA TGTGCCAGCAGCCACCAACTAGCGGGGGGGCACGTTAGAGATACGCAGTATTTT.

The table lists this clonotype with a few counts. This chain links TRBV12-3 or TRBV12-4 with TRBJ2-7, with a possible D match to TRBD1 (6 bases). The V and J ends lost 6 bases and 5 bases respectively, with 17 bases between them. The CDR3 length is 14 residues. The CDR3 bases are TGTGCCAGCAGGAATACAGGGAATCGGAACGAGCAGTACTTC. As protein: CASRNTGNRNEQYF.

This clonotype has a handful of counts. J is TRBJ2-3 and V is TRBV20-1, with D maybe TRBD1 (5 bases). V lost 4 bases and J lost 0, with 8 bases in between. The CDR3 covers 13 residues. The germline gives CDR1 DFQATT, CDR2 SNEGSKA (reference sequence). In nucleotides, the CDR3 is TGCAGTGCTACAGGGTGGAGCACAGATACGCAGTATTTT. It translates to CSATGWSTDTQYF.

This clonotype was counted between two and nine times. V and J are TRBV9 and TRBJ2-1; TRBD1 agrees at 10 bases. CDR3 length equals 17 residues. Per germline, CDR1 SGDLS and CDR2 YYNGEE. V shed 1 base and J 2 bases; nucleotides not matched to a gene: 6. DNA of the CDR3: TGTGCCAGCAGCGTAACCGGGACAGGGGAGGCCTACAATGAGCAGTTCTTC. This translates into CASSVTGTGEAYNEQFF.

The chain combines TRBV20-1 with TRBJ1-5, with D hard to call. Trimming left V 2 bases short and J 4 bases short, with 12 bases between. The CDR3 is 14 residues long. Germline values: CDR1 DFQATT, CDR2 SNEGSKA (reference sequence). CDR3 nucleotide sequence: TGCAGTGCTAGATCTGCGGGAGGTAATCAGCCCCAGCATTTT. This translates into CSARSAGGNQPQHF.

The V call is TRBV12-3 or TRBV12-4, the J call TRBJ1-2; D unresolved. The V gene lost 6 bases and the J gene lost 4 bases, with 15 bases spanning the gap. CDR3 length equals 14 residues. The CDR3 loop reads CASSRTRTIYGYTF. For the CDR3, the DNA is TGTGCCAGCAGCCGAACCAGGACCATCTATGGCTACACCTTC.

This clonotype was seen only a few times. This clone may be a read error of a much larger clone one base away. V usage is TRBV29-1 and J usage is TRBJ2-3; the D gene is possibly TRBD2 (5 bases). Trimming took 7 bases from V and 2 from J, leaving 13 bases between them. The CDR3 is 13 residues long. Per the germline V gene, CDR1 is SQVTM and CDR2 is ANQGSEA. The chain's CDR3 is CSGATGFTDTQYF. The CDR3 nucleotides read TGCAGCGGCGCGACGGGATTCACAGATACGCAGTATTTT.

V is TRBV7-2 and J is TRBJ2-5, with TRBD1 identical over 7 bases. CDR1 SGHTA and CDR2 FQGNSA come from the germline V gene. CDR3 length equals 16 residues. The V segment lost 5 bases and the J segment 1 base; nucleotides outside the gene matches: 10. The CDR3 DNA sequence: TGTGCCAGCAGCCCCAGACAGGGCTCGGGCCAAGAGACCCAGTACTTC. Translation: CASSPRQGSGQETQYF.

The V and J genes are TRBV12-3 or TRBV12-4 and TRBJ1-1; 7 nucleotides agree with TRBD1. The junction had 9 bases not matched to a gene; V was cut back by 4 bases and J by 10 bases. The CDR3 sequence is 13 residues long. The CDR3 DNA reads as TGTGCCAGCAGTTGCCGGGACAGTGTAGGAGCTTTCTTT. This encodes CASSCRDSVGAFF.

The CDR3 protein is CASRTSGGDAYEQYF. The CDR3 coding sequence is TGTGCCAGCAGAACAAGCGGGGGGGATGCCTACGAGCAGTACTTC. This chain links TRBV28 with TRBJ2-5; 10 bases agree with TRBD2. Judging by the DNA end, TRBJ2-7 fits better; the J call may be wrong. The CDR3 runs to 15 residues. Germline V CDR1 and CDR2: MDHEN, SYDVKM.

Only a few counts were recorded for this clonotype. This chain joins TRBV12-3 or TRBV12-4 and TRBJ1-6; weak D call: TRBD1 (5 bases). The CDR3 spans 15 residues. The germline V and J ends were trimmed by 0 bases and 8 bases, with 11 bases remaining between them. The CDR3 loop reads CASSLAGGTYSPLHF. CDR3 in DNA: TGTGCCAGCAGTTTAGCGGGGGGAACTTATTCACCCCTCCACTTT.

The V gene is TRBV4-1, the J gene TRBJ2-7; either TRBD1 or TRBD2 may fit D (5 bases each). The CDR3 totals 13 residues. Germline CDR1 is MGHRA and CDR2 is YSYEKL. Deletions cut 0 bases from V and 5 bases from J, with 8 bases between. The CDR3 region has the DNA TGCGCCAGCAGCCAAGATGGGGGAGACGAGCAGTACTTC. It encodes CASSQDGGDEQYF.

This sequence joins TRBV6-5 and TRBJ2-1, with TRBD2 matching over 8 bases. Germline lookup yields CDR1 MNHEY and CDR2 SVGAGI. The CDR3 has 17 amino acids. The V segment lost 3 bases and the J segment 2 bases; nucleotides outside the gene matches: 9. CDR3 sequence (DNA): TGTGCCAGCAGTTATCGCTCGGGGACTAGAGCCTACAATGAGCAGTTCTTC. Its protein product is CASSYRSGTRAYNEQFF.

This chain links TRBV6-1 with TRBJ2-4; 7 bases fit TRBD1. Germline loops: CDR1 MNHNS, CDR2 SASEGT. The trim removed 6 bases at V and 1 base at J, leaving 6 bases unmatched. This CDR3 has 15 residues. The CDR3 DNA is TGTGCCAGCAGGAGTTCGGGACAGGCCAAAAACATTCAGTACTTC. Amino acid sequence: CASRSSGQAKNIQYF.

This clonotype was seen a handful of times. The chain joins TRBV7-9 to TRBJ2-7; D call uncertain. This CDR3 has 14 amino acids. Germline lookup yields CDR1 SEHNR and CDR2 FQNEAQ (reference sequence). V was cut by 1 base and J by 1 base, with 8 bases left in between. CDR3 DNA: TGTGCCAGCAGCTTAGACGGCTGGTCCTACGAGCAGTACTTC. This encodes CASSLDGWSYEQYF. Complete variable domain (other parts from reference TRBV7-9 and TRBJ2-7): DTGVSQNPRHKITKRGQNVTFRCDPISEHNRLYWYRQTLGQGPEFLTYFQNEAQLEKSRLLSDRFSAERPKGSFSTLEIQRTEQGDSAMYLCASSLDGWSYEQYFGPGTRLTVT.

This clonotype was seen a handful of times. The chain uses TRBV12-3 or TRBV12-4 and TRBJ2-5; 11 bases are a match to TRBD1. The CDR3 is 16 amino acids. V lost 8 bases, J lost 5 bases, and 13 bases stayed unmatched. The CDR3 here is CASVSTLGDRGETQYF. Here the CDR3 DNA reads TGTGCCAGCGTTTCTACATTGGGGGACAGGGGGGAGACCCAGTACTTC.

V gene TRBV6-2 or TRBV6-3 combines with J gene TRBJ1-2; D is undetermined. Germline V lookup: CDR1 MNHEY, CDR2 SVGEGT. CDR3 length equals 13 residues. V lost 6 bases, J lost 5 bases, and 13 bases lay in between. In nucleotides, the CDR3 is TGTGCCAGCAGCGTGACGAGACCATATGGCTACACCTTC. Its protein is CASSVTRPYGYTF.

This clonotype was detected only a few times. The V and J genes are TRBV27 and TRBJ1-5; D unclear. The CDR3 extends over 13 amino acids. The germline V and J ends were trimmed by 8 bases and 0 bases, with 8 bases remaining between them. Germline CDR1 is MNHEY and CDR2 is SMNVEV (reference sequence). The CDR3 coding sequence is TGTGCCAGCTCGCCAGCTAGCAATCAGCCCCAGCATTTT. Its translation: CASSPASNQPQHF.

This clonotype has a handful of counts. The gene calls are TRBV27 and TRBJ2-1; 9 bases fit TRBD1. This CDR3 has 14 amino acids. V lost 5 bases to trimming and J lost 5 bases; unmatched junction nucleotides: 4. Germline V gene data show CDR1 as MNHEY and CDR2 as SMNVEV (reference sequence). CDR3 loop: CASSVGTGNNEQFF. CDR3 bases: TGTGCCAGCAGTGTAGGGACAGGGAACAATGAGCAGTTCTTC.

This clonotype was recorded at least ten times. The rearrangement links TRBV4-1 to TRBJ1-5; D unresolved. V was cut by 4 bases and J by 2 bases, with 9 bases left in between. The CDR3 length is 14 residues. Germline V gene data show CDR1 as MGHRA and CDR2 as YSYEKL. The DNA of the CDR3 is TGCGCCAGCAGCCCAGAAAACGGCAATCAGCCCCAGCATTTT. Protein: CASSPENGNQPQHF.

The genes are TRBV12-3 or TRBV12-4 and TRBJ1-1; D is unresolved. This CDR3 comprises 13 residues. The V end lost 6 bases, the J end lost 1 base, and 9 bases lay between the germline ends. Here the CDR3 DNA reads TGTGCCAGCAGAAGGGCGTGGAACACTGAAGCTTTCTTT. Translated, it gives CASRRAWNTEAFF.

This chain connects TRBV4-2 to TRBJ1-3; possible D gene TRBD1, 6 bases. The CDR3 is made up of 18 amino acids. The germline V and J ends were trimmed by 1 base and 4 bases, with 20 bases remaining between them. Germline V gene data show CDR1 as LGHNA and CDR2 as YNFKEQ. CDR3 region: CASSQVGGGRDFGNTIYF. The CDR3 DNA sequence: TGTGCCAGCAGCCAAGTCGGAGGGGGAAGAGATTTCGGAAACACCATATATTTT.

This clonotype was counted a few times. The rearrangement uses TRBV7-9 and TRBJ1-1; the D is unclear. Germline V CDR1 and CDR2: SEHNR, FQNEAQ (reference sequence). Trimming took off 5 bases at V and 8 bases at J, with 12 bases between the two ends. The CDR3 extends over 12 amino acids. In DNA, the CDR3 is TGTGCCAGCAGCGCTCCAATAACGGAAGCTTTCTTT. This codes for CASSAPITEAFF.

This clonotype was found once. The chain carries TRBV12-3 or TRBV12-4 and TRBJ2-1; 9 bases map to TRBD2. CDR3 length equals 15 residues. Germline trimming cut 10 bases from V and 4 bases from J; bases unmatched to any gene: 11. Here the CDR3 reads CAIRSRRGGYNEQFF. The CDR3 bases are TGTGCCATCAGGAGTCGGCGGGGGGGATACAATGAGCAGTTCTTC.